The next 19 T cell receptor beta chains were all read from a single sample in a study of CD8 T cells in ankylosing spondylitis. TCRdb re-called the 5' RACE reads with MiXCR, one entry per CDR3 protein. Here the sample spans around 280,000 distinct CDR3 sequences, about 19% being singletons. Specimen: blood, either unsorted or a sorted T cell fraction (not recorded which). The source of these receptors is a male donor with ankylosing spondylitis or in good health (not recorded which).

There are many counts of this clonotype. The chain links TRBV12-3 or TRBV12-4 to TRBJ2-4; TRBD2 aligns across 11 bases. The CDR3 is 16 residues long. V lost 6 bases to trimming and J lost 0 bases; unmatched junction nucleotides: 4. Here the CDR3 DNA reads TGTGCCAGCAGCATACTAGCGGGGGTAGCCAAAAACATTCAGTACTTC. As protein: CASSILAGVAKNIQYF.

J is TRBJ1-6 and V is TRBV18; 11 bases align to TRBD1. Trimming removed 4 bases from V and 8 bases from J; junction bases left unmatched: 4. The CDR3 runs 15 residues. Looked up from germline, CDR1 is KGHSH and CDR2 is LQKENI. The CDR3: CASSRTGGKDSPLHF. The DNA for the CDR3 is TGTGCCAGCTCACGGACAGGGGGCAAGGATTCACCCCTCCACTTT.

V usage is TRBV20-1 and J usage is TRBJ1-1; 10 nucleotides agree with TRBD1. Germline CDR1 and CDR2: DFQATT and SNEGSKA (reference sequence). Trimming removed 6 bases from V and 8 bases from J; junction bases left unmatched: 9. The CDR3 extends over 13 amino acids. This chain's CDR3 is CSARQGAAAEAFF. The CDR3 DNA sequence: TGCAGTGCGCGACAGGGGGCCGCTGCCGAAGCTTTCTTT.

Many counts were recorded for this clonotype. In nucleotides, the CDR3 is TGTGCCAGCAGTGATGGGGGCCTACAGGGGGAGGATGAAAAACTGTTTTTT. Amino acid sequence: CASSDGGLQGEDEKLFF. The V and J genes are TRBV2 and TRBJ1-4, with TRBD1 matching over 8 bases. V was pared by 3 bases and J by 6 bases, with 12 bases of the junction left unmatched. This CDR3 comprises 17 residues. Germline V gene sequence: CDR1 SNHLY, CDR2 FYNNEI.

The chain carries TRBV20-1 and TRBJ2-1; 12 nucleotides match TRBD1. This CDR3 is 14 amino acids long. Germline-derived CDR1 and CDR2 are DFQATT and SNEGSKA (reference sequence). J was trimmed by 9 bases and V by 4 bases; bases with no gene match: 7. As DNA, the CDR3 is TGCAGTGCTACCACCGGGACAGGGGGCGTTGAGCAGTTCTTC. Translated: CSATTGTGGVEQFF.

This clonotype was observed at least ten times. The rearrangement links TRBV6-1 to TRBJ2-3, with 10 positions matching TRBD2. J was trimmed by 2 bases and V by 5 bases; bases with no gene match: 7. Per germline, CDR1 MNHNS and CDR2 SASEGT. The CDR3 consists of 16 residues. As DNA, the CDR3 is TGTGCCAGCAGTAGGGTAGCGGGAGGAACCACAGATACGCAGTATTTT. As protein: CASSRVAGGTTDTQYF.

At least ten counts were recorded for this clonotype. This sequence joins TRBV29-1 and TRBJ2-5, with D possibly matching TRBD1 (6 bases). The CDR3 contains 12 residues. Germline V lookup: CDR1 SQVTM, CDR2 ANQGSEA. The V gene lost 6 bases and the J gene lost 0 bases, with 8 bases spanning the gap. The CDR3 sequence is CSVRTDQETQYF. CDR3 DNA: TGCAGCGTACGGACAGACCAAGAGACCCAGTACTTC. The full variable domain, in which reference TRBV29-1 and TRBJ2-5 provide the parts outside the CDR3, is SAVISQKPSRDICQRGTSLTIQCQVDSQVTMMFWYRQQPGQSLTLIATANQGSEATYESGFVIDKFPISRPNLTFSTLTVSNMSPEDSSIYLCSVRTDQETQYFGPGTRLLVL.

Many counts were recorded for this clonotype. This rearrangement joins TRBV20-1 to TRBJ2-1, with unresolved D. Germline lookup yields CDR1 DFQATT and CDR2 SNEGSKA (reference sequence). The CDR3 covers 11 residues. The V end was cut by 4 bases, the J end by 4 bases, with 5 bases between. The CDR3 coding sequence is TGCAGTGCTAAAGGGTACAATGAGCAGTTCTTC. Translation: CSAKGYNEQFF.

This clonotype was recorded at least ten times. The chain carries TRBV4-1 and TRBJ1-3; D is possibly TRBD1 (6 bases). Germline V gene lookup returns CDR1 MGHRA and CDR2 YSYEKL. V lost 1 base, J lost 4 bases, and 8 bases lay in between. This CDR3 has 14 amino acids. CDR3 in DNA: TGCGCCAGCAGCCAAGGGGGGCAAGGAAACACCATATATTTT. It encodes CASSQGGQGNTIYF.

The genes are TRBV4-2 and TRBJ2-1; 7 nucleotides line up with TRBD2. This CDR3 contains 14 residues. V trimming: 0 bases; J trimming: 5 bases; junction bases outside the gene matches: 1. Germline V gives CDR1 LGHNA, CDR2 YNFKEQ. The CDR3 nucleotides are TGTGCCAGCAGCCAAGACGGGACTAACAATGAGCAGTTCTTC. Translation: CASSQDGTNNEQFF.

This clonotype was found a few times. One junction end disagrees with the germline gene, perhaps due to a read error. The chain employs TRBV24-1 and TRBJ2-2; either TRBD1 or TRBD2 may supply D (6 bases each). In germline, CDR1 is KGHDR, CDR2 SFDVKD. The CDR3 is made up of 12 amino acids. CDR3 DNA: TGCGCCACCGGAGGGGGCACCGGGGAGCTGTTTTTT. It translates to CATGGGTGELFF.

This clonotype was counted ten times or more. As DNA, the CDR3 is TGCGCCAGCAGCTTGCCAGCGACTAGCACAGATACGCAGTATTTT. It encodes CASSLPATSTDTQYF. The chain links TRBV5-1 to TRBJ2-3; D unclear. Germline lookup yields CDR1 SGHRS and CDR2 YFSETQ. The CDR3 length is 15 residues. Between the trimmed V and J ends, which lost 1 base and 0 bases, there was a span of 9 bases. Using reference TRBV5-1 and TRBJ2-3 for the parts outside the CDR3, the full variable domain is KAGVTQTPRYLIKTRGQQVTLSCSPISGHRSVSWYQQTPGQGLQFLFEYFSETQRNKGNFPGRFSGRQFSNSRSEMNVSTLELGDSALYLCASSLPATSTDTQYFGPGTRLTVL.

CDR3 region: CASSQDATYRPLHF. CDR3 sequence (DNA): TGTGCCAGCAGCCAAGATGCGACTTACCGGCCCCTCCACTTT. This sequence joins TRBV4-2 and TRBJ1-6, with no clear D. This CDR3 is 14 amino acids long. V lost 0 bases and J lost 13, with 13 bases in between. Germline V gives CDR1 LGHNA, CDR2 YNFKEQ.

The chain carries TRBV20-1 and TRBJ2-1; D remains ambiguous. Trimming took off 2 bases at V and 12 bases at J, with 11 bases between the two ends. The CDR3 has 11 amino acids. CDR1 and CDR2 from the germline V gene are DFQATT and SNEGSKA (reference sequence). In nucleotides, the CDR3 is TGCAGTGCTAGACTTCGTAACAGGCAGTTCTTC. As protein: CSARLRNRQFF.

This clonotype was found a few times. The rearrangement links TRBV9 to TRBJ1-3; D is undetermined. CDR3 length equals 14 residues. V was trimmed by 2 bases and J by 2 bases, leaving 8 bases between them. Germline lookup yields CDR1 SGDLS and CDR2 YYNGEE. In DNA, the CDR3 is TGTGCCAGCAGCGTGAGTGCACCTGGAAACACCATATATTTT. Translation gives CASSVSAPGNTIYF.

The chain couples TRBV12-3 or TRBV12-4 to TRBJ1-5; unclear D gene. The CDR3 runs 14 residues. The ends were cut back, 1 base at V and 7 bases at J, with 11 bases in the middle. The chain's CDR3 is CASSLDLGRQPQHF. As DNA, the CDR3 is TGTGCCAGCAGTTTAGACTTGGGAAGGCAGCCCCAGCATTTT.

This clonotype was recorded a few times. The rearrangement links TRBV12-3 or TRBV12-4 to TRBJ2-5; D uncertain. Trimming removed 3 bases at V and 3 bases at J, with 8 bases between. CDR3 size: 13 residues. The CDR3 bases are TGTGCCAGCAGTTTGAGCAGAAAAGAGACCCAGTACTTC. This translates into CASSLSRKETQYF.

The V gene is TRBV20-1, the J gene TRBJ2-1; 9 nucleotides agree with TRBD2. V shed 3 bases, J shed 6 bases, and the junction held 9 bases outside the gene matches. Germline values: CDR1 DFQATT, CDR2 SNEGSKA (reference sequence). The CDR3 sequence is 15 residues long. The CDR3 reads CSARATSGGFNEQFF. The CDR3 DNA reads as TGCAGTGCTAGGGCGACTAGCGGAGGCTTCAATGAGCAGTTCTTC.

This clonotype showed up many times. V and J are TRBV12-3 or TRBV12-4 and TRBJ2-1, with TRBD2 matching 13 bases. V shed 6 bases, J shed 9 bases, and the junction held 8 bases outside the gene matches. CDR3 length: 15 amino acids. The CDR3 loop is CASSLRLAGGSEQFF. CDR3 nucleotides: TGTGCCAGCAGCCTTCGACTAGCGGGGGGTAGTGAGCAGTTCTTC.